This entry describes one T cell receptor (beta chain). Clones were read by immunoSEQ multiplex PCR, and TCRdb kept only the in-frame ones, dropping some. The sample carries about 160,000 clones, 92% recorded once. The record originates from a study of blood T cell repertoires in COVID-19. CDR1 SGHNT and CDR2 YYREEE come from the germline V gene (reference sequence). The CDR3 covers 15 residues. V lost 4 bases to trimming and J lost 0 bases, with 12 bases between them. The genes are TRBV5-4 and TRBJ2-3; tentative D call: TRBD1 (5 bases). This receptor was taken from a man younger than 45 with COVID-19, enrolled during active disease. Sequencing was done on a sample of peripheral blood. CDR3: CASSQTGASTDTQYF. The CDR3 bases are TGTGCCAGCAGCCAAACAGGCGCTAGCACAGATACGCAGTATTTT.